The 11 T cell receptor beta chains given below trace back to one sample, sequenced in a study of T cell repertoires in cytomegalovirus infection. TCRdb redid the calling of the reads with MiXCR, one entry per CDR3 protein. The data show over 150,000 distinct CDR3 sequences, about a sixth seen once. Sequencing was performed on CD8+ T cells from PBMCs. The receptor set was obtained from a human donor in good health (CMV status not recorded). Some clones in this sample may be carry-over from other donors' samples.

Written as DNA, the CDR3 is TGTGCCAGCAGCAACAGCGGACAGGGGAACACTGAAGCTTTCTTT. It is translated as CASSNSGQGNTEAFF. The V call is TRBV7-2, the J call TRBJ1-1, with 8 bases fitting TRBD1. With 5 bases clipped from V and 1 base from J, the junction kept 6 bases outside the gene matches. The CDR3 has 15 amino acids. Germline loops: CDR1 SGHTA, CDR2 FQGNSA.

This clonotype was found once. The V and J genes are TRBV13 and TRBJ2-1; 10 nucleotides match TRBD2. There are 17 residues in the CDR3. Trimming took 2 bases from V and 9 from J; bases not matched to a gene: 13. CDR1 is PRHDT, CDR2 FYEKMQ, per germline (reference sequence). In DNA, the CDR3 is TGTGCCAGCAGCTTATTAGAAAGTCTAGCGGGGGAAGGTGAGCAGTTCTTC. Residues: CASSLLESLAGEGEQFF.

This clonotype has just one count. The V gene is TRBV24-1, the J gene TRBJ2-1; possibly TRBD2 for D (5 bases). Trimming shortened V by 1 base and J by 2 bases, and 20 bases separated the two germline ends. The germline gives CDR1 KGHDR, CDR2 SFDVKD. The CDR3 is 19 amino acids. The CDR3 loop is CATSDFSETIRGPYNEQFF. CDR3 sequence (DNA): TGTGCCACCAGTGATTTTTCGGAGACAATCCGAGGGCCCTACAATGAGCAGTTCTTC.

The chain is built from TRBV10-3 and TRBJ2-7; TRBD1 agrees at 10 bases. Germline loops: CDR1 ENHRY, CDR2 SYGVKD. V lost 4 bases and J lost 7; bases outside the gene matches: 7. The CDR3 extends over 14 amino acids. The CDR3: CAISGTPGQGEQYF. The CDR3 bases are TGTGCCATCAGTGGGACCCCGGGACAGGGGGAGCAGTACTTC.

The table lists this clonotype with a few counts. The J gene is TRBJ1-5, the V gene TRBV10-3; D is unclear. Germline CDR1 reads ENHRY; CDR2 reads SYGVKD. Trimming took 3 bases from V and 6 from J, leaving 12 bases between them. The CDR3 is made up of 14 amino acids. The CDR3 reads CAISEGVGVQPQHF. DNA for the CDR3: TGTGCCATCAGTGAAGGAGTTGGGGTTCAGCCCCAGCATTTT.

This sequence joins TRBV6-1 and TRBJ2-3; D may be TRBD1 or TRBD2 (6 bases each). The V end was cut by 5 bases, the J end by 3 bases, with 15 bases between. From germline, CDR1 is MNHNS and CDR2 SASEGT. The CDR3 runs to 15 residues. CDR3 DNA sequence: TGTGCCAGCAGTTTTACAAGGGGGGAAACAGATACGCAGTATTTT. This encodes CASSFTRGETDTQYF.

This clonotype was found a few times. The chain couples TRBV6-2 or TRBV6-3 to TRBJ2-3; 9 nucleotides align to TRBD1. CDR3 length: 15 residues. CDR1 is MNHEY, CDR2 SVGEGT, per germline. With V trimmed by 8 bases and J by 0 bases, 6 bases remained unmatched. CDR3 in amino acids: CASRWTGASTDTQYF. The DNA of the CDR3 is TGTGCCAGCCGGTGGACAGGGGCTAGCACAGATACGCAGTATTTT.

The chain recombines TRBV11-2 with TRBJ2-1; 7 bases line up with TRBD1. Germline V gene sequence: CDR1 SGHAT, CDR2 FQNNGV. V was pared by 1 base and J by 5 bases, with 11 bases of the junction left unmatched. The CDR3 is 17 residues long. The CDR3 DNA is TGTGCCAGCAGCTTAGTGGACCCGGGACAGAACGACAATGAGCAGTTCTTC. This sequence encodes CASSLVDPGQNDNEQFF.

This clonotype was picked up one time. This chain connects TRBV20-1 to TRBJ1-6; 9 nucleotides align to TRBD1. Germline trimming cut 2 bases from V and 0 bases from J; bases unmatched to any gene: 17. CDR3 length: 21 residues. Looked up from germline, CDR1 is DFQATT and CDR2 is SNEGSKA (reference sequence). CDR3 DNA: TGCAGTGCTAGATCCACCAACCGGGACAGGGACTACTCCTCCTATAATTCACCCCTCCACTTT. Amino acid sequence: CSARSTNRDRDYSSYNSPLHF.

The chain carries TRBV27 and TRBJ2-7, with 8 bases identical to TRBD2. The CDR3 runs to 16 residues. Looked up from germline, CDR1 is MNHEY and CDR2 is SMNVEV (reference sequence). V gave up 5 bases and J gave up 2 bases; unmatched junction bases: 11. The CDR3 is CASSPSGGDDTYEQYF. CDR3 nucleotides: TGTGCCAGCAGTCCCTCGGGAGGGGACGATACCTACGAGCAGTACTTC.

The rearrangement joins TRBV13 to TRBJ2-7; 9 bases agree with TRBD2. CDR3 length: 17 amino acids. Germline V gives CDR1 PRHDT, CDR2 FYEKMQ (reference sequence). The V gene end was trimmed by 8 bases and the J gene end by 1 base; junction bases not matched to a gene: 15. CDR3 coding DNA: TGTGCCAGCGCCCAAAGCTTAGCGGGGGTGTCTTCCTACGAGCAGTACTTC. This gives the protein CASAQSLAGVSSYEQYF.